These 20 T cell receptor beta chains share one sample of origin, sequenced in a study of T-cell memory formation after mild COVID-19. TCRdb reprocessed the 5' RACE reads with MiXCR, giving one entry per CDR3 protein. In the table there are about 560,000 distinct CDR3 sequences, about 20% of which are singletons. Sequenced input: PBMCs or a T cell subset sorted from them (not recorded which). Receptor source: an adult woman who had mild COVID-19 (a few samples of this study predate the infection). Cell type and time point are not known.

This clonotype turned up a few times. V gene TRBV20-1 combines with J gene TRBJ1-4, with D hard to call. Per germline, CDR1 DFQATT and CDR2 SNEGSKA (reference sequence). The CDR3 has 13 amino acids. Trimming pared 3 bases from V and 8 bases from J, leaving 13 bases between. The CDR3 nucleotides read TGCAGTGCTAGTCCGGCAGGTCGGGAAAAACTGTTTTTT. Protein product: CSASPAGREKLFF.

This clonotype was observed a handful of times. CDR3 bases: TGCAGTGCTGCAGGACAGACGAGCTCCTATAATTCACCCCTCCACTTT. Encoded protein: CSAAGQTSSYNSPLHF. The J gene is TRBJ1-6, the V gene TRBV20-1, with a weak D call TRBD1 (6 bases). V was trimmed by 5 bases and J by 0 bases, leaving 14 bases between them. Germline CDR1 and CDR2: DFQATT and SNEGSKA (reference sequence). CDR3 size: 16 residues.

This chain uses TRBV6-5 with TRBJ1-6; 7 bases agree with TRBD1. The V gene end was trimmed by 0 bases and the J gene end by 10 bases; junction bases not matched to a gene: 6. Germline assignment: CDR1 MNHEY and CDR2 SVGAGI. The CDR3 spans 15 residues. Written as DNA, the CDR3 is TGTGCCAGCAGTTACTCGGAGGGGGCGGACTCACCCCTCCACTTT. Translating it yields CASSYSEGADSPLHF.

In its sample, this clonotype was seen a few times. This rearrangement joins TRBV4-3 to TRBJ2-7; either TRBD1 or TRBD2 may fit D (5 bases each). Per germline, CDR1 LGHNA and CDR2 YSLEER. V was trimmed by 0 bases and J by 3 bases, leaving 15 bases between them. This CDR3 spans 16 amino acids. In nucleotides, the CDR3 is TGCGCCAGCAGCCAAGATTATCCAGGGAGTGTCTACGAGCAGTACTTC. Amino acids: CASSQDYPGSVYEQYF.

This clonotype came up once. The gene calls are TRBV5-1 and TRBJ2-1, with D perhaps TRBD2 (6 bases). This CDR3 has 15 residues. Trimming shortened V by 4 bases and J by 6 bases, and 17 bases separated the two germline ends. CDR1 is SGHRS, CDR2 YFSETQ, per germline. The DNA of the CDR3 is TGCGCCAGCAGCCTGGGGACTTCTCACCCCAATGAGCAGTTCTTC. The encoded protein is CASSLGTSHPNEQFF.

The J gene is TRBJ1-6, the V gene TRBV5-1; TRBD1 agrees at 8 bases. Trimming at V came to 4 bases and at J to 12 bases, leaving 15 bases not matched to a gene. The CDR3 totals 16 residues. Looked up from germline, CDR1 is SGHRS and CDR2 is YFSETQ. CDR3 sequence (DNA): TGCGCCAGCAGCGAAGACGGGACAGGTCGTAAGGGACCCCTCCACTTT. Amino acid sequence: CASSEDGTGRKGPLHF.

Only a few counts were recorded for this clonotype. V gene TRBV7-3 combines with J gene TRBJ2-5; D is uncertain. Germline CDR1 is SGHTA and CDR2 is FQGTGA. The CDR3 totals 15 residues. Trimming pared 3 bases from V and 2 bases from J, leaving 13 bases between. The CDR3 DNA is TGTGCCAGCAGCTTGGCAGTCGGGCGTCAAGAGACCCAGTACTTC. Translation gives CASSLAVGRQETQYF.

Only a few counts were recorded for this clonotype. The genes are TRBV12-3 or TRBV12-4 and TRBJ2-6, with D perhaps TRBD1 (6 bases). The germline V and J ends were trimmed by 5 bases and 0 bases, with 14 bases remaining between them. The CDR3 contains 17 residues. The CDR3: CASSLGTSFSGANVLTF. The CDR3 nucleotides are TGTGCCAGCAGTCTCGGGACAAGTTTCTCTGGGGCCAACGTCCTGACTTTC.

Only a few counts were recorded for this clonotype. The chain joins TRBV7-9 to TRBJ2-3, with TRBD1 as a possible D gene (5 bases). Trimming left V 1 base short and J 1 base short, with 9 bases between. From germline, CDR1 is SEHNR and CDR2 FQNEAQ (reference sequence). The CDR3 loop spans 15 amino acids. The CDR3 nucleotides are TGTGCCAGCAGCTTAGTATCCAGGGGCACAGATACGCAGTATTTT. This translates into CASSLVSRGTDTQYF.

J is TRBJ2-1 and V is TRBV12-3 or TRBV12-4; 12 positions agree with TRBD2. The J segment lost 6 bases and the V segment lost 6 bases, leaving 6 bases of the junction unmatched. The CDR3 is 15 amino acids. In DNA form, the CDR3 reads TGTGCCAGCAGGAGACTAGCGGGAGAACGCAATGAGCAGTTCTTC. Translation: CASRRLAGERNEQFF.

In this sample, this clonotype turned up many times. V is TRBV11-2 and J is TRBJ1-4, with TRBD1 matching over 7 bases. CDR3 length: 15 amino acids. V lost 1 base to trimming and J lost 10 bases; unmatched junction nucleotides: 9. Germline values: CDR1 SGHAT, CDR2 FQNNGV. This CDR3 is CASSLATGFGVKLFF. CDR3 coding DNA: TGTGCCAGCAGCTTAGCGACAGGGTTTGGGGTAAAACTGTTTTTT. Using reference TRBV11-2 and TRBJ1-4 for the parts outside the CDR3, the full variable domain is EAGVAQSPRYKIIEKRQSVAFWCNPISGHATLYWYQQILGQGPKLLIQFQNNGVVDDSQLPKDRFSAERLKGVDSTLKIQPAKLEDSAVYLCASSLATGFGVKLFFGSGTQLSVL.

This clonotype was recorded a few times. The rearrangement joins TRBV4-1 to TRBJ2-1, with 10 bases identical to TRBD2. CDR1 MGHRA and CDR2 YSYEKL come from the germline V gene. The CDR3 is 16 residues long. V lost 4 bases to trimming and J lost 4 bases; unmatched junction nucleotides: 7. The CDR3 region has the DNA TGCGCCAGCAGCCTCCTTAGCGGGGGGTTTTACAATGAGCAGTTCTTC. Translated: CASSLLSGGFYNEQFF.

This clonotype showed up just a few times. The rearrangement joins TRBV24-1 to TRBJ2-1; 14 nucleotides match TRBD2. The CDR3 sequence is 17 residues long. Looked up from germline, CDR1 is KGHDR and CDR2 is SFDVKD. V dropped 4 bases and J dropped 7; count of bases not matched to a gene: 8. The CDR3 bases are TGTGCCACCAGTGACCCCGGGACTAGCGGGAGCAGGAATGAGCAGTTCTTC. It codes for CATSDPGTSGSRNEQFF.

The rearrangement uses TRBV5-5 and TRBJ2-7; 8 bases map to TRBD2. Trimming removed 2 bases from V and 3 bases from J; junction bases left unmatched: 7. Germline CDR1 and CDR2: SGHKS and YYEKEE (reference sequence). This CDR3 is built from 15 residues. The CDR3 sequence is CASSFTAGGLYEQYF. The CDR3 DNA reads as TGTGCCAGCAGCTTCACGGCGGGGGGCCTCTACGAGCAGTACTTC.

The V and J genes are TRBV13 and TRBJ2-7; D may be TRBD2 (5 bases). CDR3 size: 15 residues. Germline loops: CDR1 PRHDT, CDR2 FYEKMQ (reference sequence). V lost 2 bases to trimming and J lost 3 bases, with 14 bases between them. The CDR3 nucleotides are TGTGCCAGCAGCTTATCCGGCGGAGCGGTCTACGAGCAGTACTTC. This gives the protein CASSLSGGAVYEQYF.

This clonotype has a handful of counts. This chain joins TRBV5-1 and TRBJ2-5; unclear D gene. From germline, CDR1 is SGHRS and CDR2 YFSETQ. The CDR3 loop spans 15 amino acids. V lost 1 base to trimming and J lost 1 base, with 11 bases between them. In DNA form, the CDR3 reads TGCGCCAGCAGCTTGATGGTCTCTAGCCAAGAGACCCAGTACTTC. Its translation is CASSLMVSSQETQYF.

This rearrangement joins TRBV20-1 to TRBJ1-5; tentatively, D is TRBD1 (5 bases). This CDR3 has 13 amino acids. Trimming stripped 3 bases from V and 7 bases from J, with 13 bases between. Germline V lookup: CDR1 DFQATT, CDR2 SNEGSKA (reference sequence). CDR3 DNA: TGCAGTGCTAGCCTTCCCCGGGGGCAGCCCCAGCATTTT. Translating it yields CSASLPRGQPQHF.

The rearrangement links TRBV6-5 to TRBJ2-3; D could derive from TRBD1 or TRBD2 (5 bases each). Per germline, CDR1 MNHEY and CDR2 SVGAGI. The CDR3 loop spans 15 amino acids. V was trimmed by 0 bases and J by 0 bases, leaving 7 bases between them. The CDR3 bases are TGTGCCAGCAGTTACTCCAGGGACAGCACAGATACGCAGTATTTT. This codes for CASSYSRDSTDTQYF.

This clonotype has a count of ten or more. V gene TRBV18 combines with J gene TRBJ2-1; D perhaps matches TRBD2 (5 bases). The CDR3 totals 14 residues. CDR1 and CDR2 (germline): KGHSH, LQKENI. The germline V and J ends were trimmed by 4 bases and 10 bases, with 17 bases remaining between them. CDR3 residues: CASSQLAAGREQFF. CDR3 coding DNA: TGTGCCAGCTCACAACTCGCGGCGGGCCGGGAGCAGTTCTTC.

This clonotype was recorded a few times. Here the CDR3 reads CASSYDRAGANVLTF. The DNA of the CDR3 is TGTGCCAGCAGTTACGACAGGGCTGGGGCCAACGTCCTGACTTTC. The chain is built from TRBV6-5 and TRBJ2-6; 7 positions match TRBD1. Unmatched junction bases numbered 0, after V lost 2 bases and J lost 2 bases. The CDR3 is 15 amino acids. Per the germline V gene, CDR1 is MNHEY and CDR2 is SVGAGI.